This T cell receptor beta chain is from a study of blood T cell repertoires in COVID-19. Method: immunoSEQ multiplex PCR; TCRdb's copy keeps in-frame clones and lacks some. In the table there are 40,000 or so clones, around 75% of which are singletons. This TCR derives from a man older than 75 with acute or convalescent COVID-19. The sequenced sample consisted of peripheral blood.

Here the CDR3 DNA reads TGTGCCAGCAGCTTAGCTGGGACTAGCGGGAGCGTCCCTTACAATGAGCAGTTCTTC. This translates into CASSLAGTSGSVPYNEQFF. The chain is built from TRBV7-7 and TRBJ2-1; 14 positions agree with TRBD2. The germline V gene encodes CDR1 SSHAT and CDR2 FNYEAQ (reference sequence). There are 19 residues in the CDR3. J was trimmed by 4 bases and V by 0 bases; bases with no gene match: 8.